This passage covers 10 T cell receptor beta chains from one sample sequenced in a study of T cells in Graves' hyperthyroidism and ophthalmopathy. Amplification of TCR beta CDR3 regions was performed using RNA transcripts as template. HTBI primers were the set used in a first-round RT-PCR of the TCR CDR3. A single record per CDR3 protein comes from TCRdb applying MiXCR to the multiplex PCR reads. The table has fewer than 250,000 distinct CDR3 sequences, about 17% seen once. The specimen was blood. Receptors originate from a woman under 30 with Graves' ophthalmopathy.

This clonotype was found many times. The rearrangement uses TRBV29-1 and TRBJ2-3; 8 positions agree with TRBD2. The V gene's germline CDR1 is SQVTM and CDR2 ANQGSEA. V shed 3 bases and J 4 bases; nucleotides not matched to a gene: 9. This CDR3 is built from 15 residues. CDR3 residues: CSVETLAGAPDTQYF. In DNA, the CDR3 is TGCAGCGTTGAGACCCTAGCGGGTGCGCCAGATACGCAGTATTTT.

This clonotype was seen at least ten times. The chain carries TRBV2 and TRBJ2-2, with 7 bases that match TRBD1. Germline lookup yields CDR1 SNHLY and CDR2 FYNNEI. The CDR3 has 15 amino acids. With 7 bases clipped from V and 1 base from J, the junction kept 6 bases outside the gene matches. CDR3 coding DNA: TGTGCCAGCACCCTGGACAGGTTGAACACCGGGGAGCTGTTTTTT. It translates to CASTLDRLNTGELFF. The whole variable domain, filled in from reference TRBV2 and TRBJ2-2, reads EPEVTQTPSHQVTQMGQEVILRCVPISNHLYFYWYRQILGQKVEFLVSFYNNEISEKSEIFDDQFSVERPDGSNFTLKIRSTKLEDSAMYFCASTLDRLNTGELFFGEGSRLTVL.

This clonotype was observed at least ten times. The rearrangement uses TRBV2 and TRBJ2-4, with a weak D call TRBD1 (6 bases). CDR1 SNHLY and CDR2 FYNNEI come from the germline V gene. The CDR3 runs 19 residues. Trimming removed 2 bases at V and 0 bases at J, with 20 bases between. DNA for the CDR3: TGTGCCAGCAGTGAATGGGACACCGTTTTCGGACTAGCCAAAAACATTCAGTACTTC. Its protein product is CASSEWDTVFGLAKNIQYF.

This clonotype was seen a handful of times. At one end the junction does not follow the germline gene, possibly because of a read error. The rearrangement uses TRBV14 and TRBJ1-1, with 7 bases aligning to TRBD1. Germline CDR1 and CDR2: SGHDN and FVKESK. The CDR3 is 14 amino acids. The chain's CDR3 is CANSQEGASTEAFF. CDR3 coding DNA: TGTGCCAACAGCCAAGAGGGGGCTAGCACTGAAGCTTTCTTT.

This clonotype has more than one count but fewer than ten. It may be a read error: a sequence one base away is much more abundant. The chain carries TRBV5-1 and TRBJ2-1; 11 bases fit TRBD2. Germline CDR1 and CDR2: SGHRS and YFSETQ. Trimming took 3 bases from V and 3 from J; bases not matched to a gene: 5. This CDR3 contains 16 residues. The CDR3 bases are TGCGCCAGCAGCTCGCAACTAGCGGGAGTCTACAATGAGCAGTTCTTC. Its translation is CASSSQLAGVYNEQFF.

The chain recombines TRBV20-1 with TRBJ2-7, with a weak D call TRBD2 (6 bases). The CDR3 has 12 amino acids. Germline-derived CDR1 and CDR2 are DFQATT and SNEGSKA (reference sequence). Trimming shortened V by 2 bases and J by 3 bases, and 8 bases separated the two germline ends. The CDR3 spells CSARISGYEQYF. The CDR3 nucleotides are TGCAGTGCTAGAATTAGCGGCTACGAGCAGTACTTC.

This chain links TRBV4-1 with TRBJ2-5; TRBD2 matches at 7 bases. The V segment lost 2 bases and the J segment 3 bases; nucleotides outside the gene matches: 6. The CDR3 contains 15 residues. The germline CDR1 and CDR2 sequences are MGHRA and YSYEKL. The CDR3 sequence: CASSQSILAEETQYF. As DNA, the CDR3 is TGCGCCAGCAGCCAATCGATCCTAGCGGAAGAGACCCAGTACTTC.

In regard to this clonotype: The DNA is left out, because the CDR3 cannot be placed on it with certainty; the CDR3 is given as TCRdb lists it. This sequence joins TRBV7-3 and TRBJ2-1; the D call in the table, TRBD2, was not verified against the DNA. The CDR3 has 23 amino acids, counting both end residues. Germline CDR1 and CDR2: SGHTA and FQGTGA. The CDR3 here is CASSFYICSARDSGRNSYNEQFF.

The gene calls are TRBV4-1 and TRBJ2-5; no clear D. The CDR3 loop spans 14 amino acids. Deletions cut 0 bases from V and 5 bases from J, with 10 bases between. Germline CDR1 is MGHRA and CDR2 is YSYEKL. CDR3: CASSQDPGRETQYF. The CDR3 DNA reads TGCGCCAGCAGCCAAGATCCCGGGCGGGAGACCCAGTACTTC.

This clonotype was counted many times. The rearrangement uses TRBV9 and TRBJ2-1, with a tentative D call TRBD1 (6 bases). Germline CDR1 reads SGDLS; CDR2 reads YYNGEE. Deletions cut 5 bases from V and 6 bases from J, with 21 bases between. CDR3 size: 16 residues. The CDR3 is CASSNLRDKKSNEQFF. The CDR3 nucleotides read TGTGCCAGCAGTAATCTACGGGACAAGAAGAGCAATGAGCAGTTCTTC.